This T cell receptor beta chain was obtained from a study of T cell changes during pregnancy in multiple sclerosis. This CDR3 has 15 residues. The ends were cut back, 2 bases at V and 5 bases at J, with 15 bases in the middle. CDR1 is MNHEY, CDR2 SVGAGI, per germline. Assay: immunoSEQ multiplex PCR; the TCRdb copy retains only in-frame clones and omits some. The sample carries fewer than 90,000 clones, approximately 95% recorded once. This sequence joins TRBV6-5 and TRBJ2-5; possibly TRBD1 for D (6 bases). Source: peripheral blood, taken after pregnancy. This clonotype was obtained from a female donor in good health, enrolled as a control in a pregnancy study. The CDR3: CASSYDWGPTETQYF. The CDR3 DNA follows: TGTGCCAGCAGTTACGATTGGGGGCCTACGGAGACCCAGTACTTC.